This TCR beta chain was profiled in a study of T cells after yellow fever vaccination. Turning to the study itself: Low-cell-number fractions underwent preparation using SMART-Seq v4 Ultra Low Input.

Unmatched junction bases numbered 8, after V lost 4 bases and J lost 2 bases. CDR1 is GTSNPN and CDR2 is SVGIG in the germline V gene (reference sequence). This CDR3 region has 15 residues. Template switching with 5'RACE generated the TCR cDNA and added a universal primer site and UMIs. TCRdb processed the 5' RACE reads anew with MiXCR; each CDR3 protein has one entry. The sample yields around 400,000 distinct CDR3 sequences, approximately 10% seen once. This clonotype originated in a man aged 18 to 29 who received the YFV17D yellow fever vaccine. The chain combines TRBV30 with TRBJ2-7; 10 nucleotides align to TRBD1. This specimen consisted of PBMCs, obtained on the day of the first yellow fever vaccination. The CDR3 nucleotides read TGTGCCTGGAACCTGGGACAGGGGATAACCTACGAGCAGTACTTC. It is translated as CAWNLGQGITYEQYF.